Listed here are 6 T cell receptor beta chains from one sample, sequenced in a study of OX40 agonist ivuxolimab in advanced cancers. Using immunoSEQ multiplex PCR, the repertoire was profiled, and TCRdb retains in-frame clones only, with some absent. The table has 90,000 or so clones, around 87% seen once. Here the sequenced sample was CD4+ or CD8+ T cells sorted from blood, taken in a trial of the OX40 agonist ivuxolimab. All receptors derive from an adult with an advanced solid tumor such as melanoma, head and neck, liver or kidney cancer.

This chain links TRBV19 with TRBJ2-1; D might be TRBD1 (6 bases). Between the trimmed V and J ends, which lost 5 bases and 4 bases, there was a span of 12 bases. This CDR3 is 14 amino acids long. Germline values: CDR1 LNHDA, CDR2 SQIVND (reference sequence). Here the CDR3 reads CASSSGQTYNEQFF. In nucleotides, the CDR3 is TGTGCCAGTAGTTCGGGACAAACATACAATGAGCAGTTCTTC.

V gene TRBV7-2 combines with J gene TRBJ2-7; TRBD2 aligns across 10 bases. The CDR3 totals 15 residues. V was clipped by 5 bases and J by 5 bases; unmatched bases: 9. Germline values: CDR1 SGHTA, CDR2 FQGNSA. The CDR3: CASSKSLAGANEQYF. Here the CDR3 DNA reads TGTGCCAGCAGCAAAAGCCTAGCGGGAGCTAACGAGCAGTACTTC. Together with reference TRBV7-2 and TRBJ2-7, the CDR3 gives the full variable domain: GAGVSQSPSNKVTEKGKDVELRCDPISGHTALYWYRQSLGQGLEFLIYFQGNSAPDKSGLPSDRFSAERTGGSVSTLTIQRTQQEDSAVYLCASSKSLAGANEQYFGPGTRLTVT.

In DNA form, the CDR3 reads TGTGCCAGCAGTGATCGGAGGGGAGGGGGTGAAAAACTGTTTTTT. Translation gives CASSDRRGGGEKLFF. The rearrangement uses TRBV25-1 and TRBJ1-4; tentative D call: TRBD1 (6 bases). V gave up 3 bases and J gave up 7 bases, with 15 bases separating them. Germline CDR1 MGHDK, CDR2 SYGVNS. This CDR3 region has 15 residues.

The chain is built from TRBV11-3 and TRBJ1-1; 9 nucleotides line up with TRBD1. This CDR3 spans 12 amino acids. Trimming at V came to 4 bases and at J to 10 bases, leaving 4 bases not matched to a gene. The germline CDR1 and CDR2 sequences are SGHNT and YENEEA. CDR3 DNA sequence: TGTGCCAGCAGCTCGACAGGGGGACTAGCTTTCTTT. It codes for CASSSTGGLAFF.

This clone was recorded only once. V gene TRBV30 combines with J gene TRBJ2-3; TRBD2 aligns across 7 bases. This CDR3 is built from 14 residues. Trimming took 2 bases from V and 5 from J; bases not matched to a gene: 7. Germline V CDR1 and CDR2: GTSNPN, SVGIG (reference sequence). The CDR3 DNA reads TGTGCCTGGAGTCCCGGACTAGGGAAAGATACGCAGTATTTT. It yields the protein CAWSPGLGKDTQYF.

The chain is built from TRBV5-4 and TRBJ2-3, with D possibly TRBD2 on 6 matching bases. The CDR3 loop spans 15 amino acids. Germline V CDR1 and CDR2: SGHNT, YYREEE (reference sequence). V lost 1 base and J lost 1, with 10 bases in between. The CDR3 sequence: CASSLYGSGTDTQYF. Written as DNA, the CDR3 is TGTGCCAGCAGCTTGTACGGGAGTGGCACAGATACGCAGTATTTT.